Here is one T cell receptor beta chain with its context. Antigen: not known. Per germline, CDR1 SEHNR and CDR2 FQNEAQ (reference sequence). Trimming shortened V by 5 bases and J by 0 bases, and 11 bases separated the two germline ends. This CDR3 comprises 14 residues. Produced via immunoSEQ multiplex PCR; TCRdb's table is partial and in-frame only. The sample has fewer than 40,000 clones, around 92% seen once. This record belongs to a study of chemoradiotherapy in HPV16-positive cancers. Whole-study results and caveats: During treatment, candidate HPV-specific clones and E7-related motifs expanded in tumor.

Repertoires were sampled repeatedly during chemoradiotherapy. The receptor comes from a human donor with HPV-associated anogenital cancer. The chain links TRBV7-9 to TRBJ2-7; D is unresolved. The source material was blood, sampled from a patient who underwent chemoradiotherapy. The CDR3 coding sequence is TGTGCCAGCAGCACGCTCAAGAGCTCCTACGAGCAGTACTTC. Protein sequence: CASSTLKSSYEQYF. Drawing the rest from reference TRBV7-9 and TRBJ2-7, the complete variable domain is DTGVSQNPRHKITKRGQNVTFRCDPISEHNRLYWYRQTLGQGPEFLTYFQNEAQLEKSRLLSDRFSAERPKGSFSTLEIQRTEQGDSAMYLCASSTLKSSYEQYFGPGTRLTVT.